This T cell receptor beta chain was captured in a study of vaccination and CD4 T cells after COVID-19. On the study more broadly: Overlapping SARS-CoV-2, HCoV-NL63, HCoV-OC43 and HCoV-229E spike peptides stimulated the cells. Researchers treated control cultures with a CEFX pool, an HIV-1 Nef pool, or no peptide.

Treatment denoted: roughly 11-day PBMC culture with coronavirus spike peptide pools or control peptides (ViraFEST assay). Half the medium was replaced with fresh IL-2 medium on days 3 and 7. Cultured CD4+ T-cell DNA underwent Oncomine TCR Beta short-read sequencing. TCRdb reprocessed the PCR reads via MiXCR and lists one record per CDR3 protein. This table has 15,000 to 20,000 distinct CDR3 sequences, about 39% appearing once. Germline values: CDR1 SGHNT, CDR2 YYREEE (reference sequence). After removal of 3 bases from V and 3 bases from J, the junction contained 7 bases not matched to a gene. CDR3 length equals 15 residues. About this clonotype itself: Its antigen is currently unknown.

The source of this sequence is a human donor who had recovered from COVID-19. The rearrangement uses TRBV5-4 and TRBJ2-5; 8 nucleotides agree with TRBD2. The sequenced material came from CD4+ T cells from blood, cultured in vitro. CDR3 sequence: CASSSRGAVKETQYF. CDR3 DNA sequence: TGTGCCAGCAGCTCGCGGGGGGCCGTAAAAGAGACCCAGTACTTC.